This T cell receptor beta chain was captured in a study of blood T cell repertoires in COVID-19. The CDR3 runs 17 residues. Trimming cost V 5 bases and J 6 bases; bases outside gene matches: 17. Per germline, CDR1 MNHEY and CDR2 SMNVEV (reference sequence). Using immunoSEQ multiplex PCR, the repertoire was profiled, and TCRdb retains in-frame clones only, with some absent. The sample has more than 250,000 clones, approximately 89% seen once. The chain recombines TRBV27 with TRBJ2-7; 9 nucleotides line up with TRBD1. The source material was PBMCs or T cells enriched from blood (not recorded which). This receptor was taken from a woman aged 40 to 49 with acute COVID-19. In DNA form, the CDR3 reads TGTGCCAGCAGTCCTAGACCCTTGACAGGGGGTATTGGCGAGCAGTACTTC. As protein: CASSPRPLTGGIGEQYF.